This T cell receptor beta chain is from a study of blood T cell repertoires in COVID-19 (TCRdb year 2020). General notes on the study: Collaborator samples came from the United States, Italy and Spain and covered acute and convalescent phases of COVID-19. The prospective study material was composed of cDNA or gDNA derived from T cells, B-cell-depleted T cells, or PBMCs. The dataset comprised deeply sampled blood TCRbeta repertoires from subjects exposed to, actively infected with, or recovered from COVID-19. The repertoires were released in a freely available public database meant as a resource for research on the immune response to SARS-CoV-2. The samples were drawn from the first 160 participants of the ongoing ImmuneRACE study and from 1,254 subjects provided by 6 global collaborators. Nearly every sample came with metadata listing a de-identified subject ID, COVID-19 status, age in years and sex. Where available, HLA class I and class II types were obtained from metadata supplied by the sample provider rather than from assay-based typing. Broader findings and caveats from the paper: The quantity of clinical and demographic metadata differed by source and by participant and was supplied without curation.

The immunoSEQ Assay, a bias-controlled multiplex PCR, was used to amplify TCRbeta CDR3 regions from genomic DNA. In the original analysis: Within the assay, amplification of reference gene primers was used to estimate how many nucleated cells each sample contained. To quantify the absolute abundance of each unique TCRbeta CDR3 rearrangement, sequence reads were collapsed and filtered. For each sample, productive Simpson clonality was calculated by taking the square root of Simpson's diversity index across productive rearrangements. The clones in this table, taken by TCRdb from immuneACCESS, are in-frame only. Not every clone is retained; where verified, under half of the shortfall comes from an unresolved V gene, and the cause of the rest is unknown. D and trimming come from the DNA, and the V and J calls and clone size come from that table. The sample includes 100,000 to 150,000 clones, with around 90% observed a single time. About 3.5% of the sample rests with the top ten.

Each collaborating institution followed its own protocols to collect whole blood in K2EDTA tubes. For TCRbeta analysis, collaborators shipped samples as frozen whole blood, isolated PBMCs, or DNA extracted from either of those sample types. Note on this clone: Its target antigen remains unknown. Base qualities are not provided; no much larger clone lies one nucleotide away.

Measured from the cysteine to the phenylalanine, the CDR3 is 16 residues long. CDR3 DNA only is kept here, 48 bases in frame from base 1. Here V drops 2 bases and J drops 0 bases, and the junction holds 3 bases not matched to any gene. CDR1 MNHEY and CDR2 SVGAGI were looked up in the germline V gene. The rearrangement combines TRBV6-5 with TRBJ1-3; TRBD1 lines up with 8 middle nucleotides. Sequencing was performed on peripheral blood. The receptor's source is a man over 45 with active COVID-19. The nucleotide sequence is given as TGTGCCAGCAGTTACGGGACAGGAACCTCTGGAAACACCATATATTTT. It translates as CASSYGTGTSGNTIYF.